This paragraph covers one T cell receptor beta chain sequence. This entry is derived from a study of cytomegalovirus exposure and HLA in healthy donors. Trimming took off 5 bases at V and 0 bases at J, with 12 bases between the two ends. The CDR3 has 15 amino acids. Per the germline V gene, CDR1 is SGHNT and CDR2 is YYREEE (reference sequence). PCR employed 60 Vbeta and 13 Jbeta primers. Assay used: immunoSEQ multiplex PCR; TCRdb lists only in-frame clones, some missing. This table holds 110,000 or so clones, 76% found once. The sequence was collected from a woman in her forties or fifties in good health and CMV-seropositive. The V call is TRBV5-4, the J call TRBJ1-5; D is unresolved. The sample comprised PBMCs. CDR3 nucleotides: TGTGCCAGCAGTCCTGGAGGGAGTAGCAATCAGCCCCAGCATTTT. This sequence encodes CASSPGGSSNQPQHF.